The 14 T cell receptor beta chains below come from one sample, sequenced in a study of T-cell memory formation after mild COVID-19. Each CDR3 protein gets one entry after TCRdb re-called the 5' RACE reads with MiXCR. The top ten hold approximately 3% of the sample, which has around 200,000 distinct CDR3 sequences, about 11% seen once. Sequences were obtained from PBMCs or a T cell subset sorted from them (not recorded which). Receptors were obtained from a man younger than 35 who had mild COVID-19 (a few samples of this study predate the infection). Cell type and time point are not known.

The chain recombines TRBV7-8 with TRBJ2-6; tentatively, D is TRBD1 (6 bases). Per the germline V gene, CDR1 is SGHVS and CDR2 is FQNEAQ. Trimming shortened V by 5 bases and J by 2 bases, and 10 bases separated the two germline ends. The CDR3 consists of 15 residues. Here the CDR3 reads CASSTWTAGANVLTF. The DNA for the CDR3 is TGTGCCAGCAGCACTTGGACAGCTGGGGCCAACGTCCTGACTTTC.

The rearrangement uses TRBV19 and TRBJ1-4, with 7 bases that match TRBD1. This CDR3 is 16 amino acids long. From germline, CDR1 is LNHDA and CDR2 SQIVND (reference sequence). V trimming: 6 bases; J trimming: 4 bases; junction bases outside the gene matches: 11. The CDR3, as DNA: TGTGCCAGTAGAATATCCTACAGGGGTGGTAATGAAAAACTGTTTTTT. This sequence encodes CASRISYRGGNEKLFF.

This clonotype was counted between two and nine times. The genes are TRBV2 and TRBJ2-3; 9 nucleotides align to TRBD1. J lost 4 bases, V lost 5 bases, and 7 bases had no gene match. CDR1 and CDR2 (germline): SNHLY, FYNNEI. The CDR3 contains 15 residues. CDR3 coding DNA: TGTGCCAGCAGTCTACAGGGGGCGCAGGCAGATACGCAGTATTTT. Translated: CASSLQGAQADTQYF.

The chain employs TRBV18 and TRBJ2-7; D not resolved. This CDR3 contains 11 residues. Trimming shortened V by 3 bases and J by 6 bases, and 6 bases separated the two germline ends. The germline gives CDR1 KGHSH, CDR2 LQKENI. The CDR3 protein is CASSPSVEQYF. The CDR3 DNA reads TGTGCCAGCTCACCCTCAGTCGAGCAGTACTTC.

This clonotype came up a few times. J is TRBJ2-3 and V is TRBV24-1; 7 bases align to TRBD2. The CDR3 contains 17 residues. The trim removed 0 bases at V and 1 base at J, leaving 6 bases unmatched. Germline V gene sequence: CDR1 KGHDR, CDR2 SFDVKD. The CDR3 spells CATSDLPRAGGTDTQYF. The CDR3 bases are TGTGCCACCAGTGATTTGCCCCGTGCGGGGGGCACAGATACGCAGTATTTT.

The chain links TRBV5-7 to TRBJ2-3, with TRBD2 as a possible D gene (5 bases). TRBV5-7 is an ORF; its function is uncertain. With 0 bases removed from V and 0 bases from J, the gap between germline ends came to 17 bases. The CDR3 runs to 18 residues. CDR3 amino acids: CASSLDCLGLPSTDTQYF. The CDR3 bases are TGTGCCAGCAGCTTGGACTGCCTCGGACTCCCTAGCACAGATACGCAGTATTTT.

The table lists this clonotype with many counts. This rearrangement joins TRBV4-3 to TRBJ2-1; D possibly corresponds to TRBD2 (5 bases). The ends were cut back, 0 bases at V and 0 bases at J, with 15 bases in the middle. The CDR3 is 18 amino acids. CDR1 is LGHNA and CDR2 is YSLEER in the germline V gene. The CDR3 sequence: CASSQEGWAGYSYNEQFF. The CDR3 DNA follows: TGCGCCAGCAGCCAAGAGGGGTGGGCGGGCTACTCCTACAATGAGCAGTTCTTC.

There are many counts of this clonotype. The chain couples TRBV7-9 to TRBJ1-5; no reliable D call. The CDR3 extends over 12 amino acids. Per germline, CDR1 SEHNR and CDR2 FQNEAQ (reference sequence). Deletions cut 2 bases from V and 5 bases from J, with 4 bases between. As DNA, the CDR3 is TGTGCCAGCAGCTTACTTGATCAGCCCCAGCATTTT. Its protein product is CASSLLDQPQHF.

V gene TRBV4-1 combines with J gene TRBJ2-5; 10 bases fit TRBD2. CDR3 size: 17 residues. V gave up 1 base and J gave up 1 base; unmatched junction bases: 6. Germline V gene lookup returns CDR1 MGHRA and CDR2 YSYEKL. The CDR3 region has the DNA TGCGCCAGCAGCCAAGTAGGCCAGCGGGGGGGCCAAGAGACCCAGTACTTC. Translating it yields CASSQVGQRGGQETQYF.

The sample holds a few counts of this clonotype. V is TRBV4-3 and J is TRBJ2-3; either TRBD1 or TRBD2 may supply D (7 bases each). V was pared by 1 base and J by 5 bases, with 19 bases between. The CDR3 extends over 17 amino acids. Germline V CDR1 and CDR2: LGHNA, YSLEER. This CDR3 is CASSQAHGRGQVDTQYF. Here the CDR3 DNA reads TGCGCCAGCAGCCAAGCCCATGGGAGGGGGCAGGTAGATACGCAGTATTTT.

This clonotype was observed at least ten times. V gene TRBV7-2 combines with J gene TRBJ2-1, with D perhaps TRBD1 (6 bases). In germline, CDR1 is SGHTA, CDR2 FQGNSA. This CDR3 spans 14 amino acids. Trimming shortened V by 1 base and J by 7 bases, and 11 bases separated the two germline ends. CDR3 coding DNA: TGTGCCAGCAGCTTAGAGAGGACAGAGAATGAGCAGTTCTTC. This gives the protein CASSLERTENEQFF.

This clonotype showed up just a few times. The chain has TRBV2 and TRBJ1-1; possible D gene TRBD1, 5 bases. The CDR3 is made up of 13 amino acids. CDR1 SNHLY and CDR2 FYNNEI come from the germline V gene. Trimming pared 0 bases from V and 9 bases from J, leaving 11 bases between. In DNA form, the CDR3 reads TGTGCCAGCAGTGAAGCGGGTCAGGGTAAAGCTTTCTTT. This gives the protein CASSEAGQGKAFF.

The J gene is TRBJ1-2, the V gene TRBV14; D uncertain. The germline CDR1 and CDR2 sequences are SGHDN and FVKESK. This CDR3 contains 11 residues. Trimming pared 3 bases from V and 7 bases from J, leaving 6 bases between. CDR3 DNA: TGTGCCAGCAGCCACCACAGTGGCTACACCTTC. It encodes CASSHHSGYTF.

This clonotype was seen only a few times. V is TRBV7-9 and J is TRBJ2-3, with D perhaps matching TRBD2 (5 bases). The length of the CDR3 is 15 residues. Germline CDR1 reads SEHNR; CDR2 reads FQNEAQ (reference sequence). The V gene lost 5 bases and the J gene lost 2 bases, with 14 bases spanning the gap. The CDR3 spells CASSPHPGNTDTQYF. The CDR3 DNA is TGTGCCAGCAGCCCCCACCCCGGGAACACAGATACGCAGTATTTT.